This TCR beta chain was obtained from a study of CD8 T cells in Susac syndrome. Reverse transcription used 0.5 to 1 ug RNA and random hexamers. Multiplex immunoSEQ PCR targeted 54 Vbeta and 13 Jbeta TCR beta segments. MiXCR, run by TCRdb on the immunoSEQ multiplex PCR reads, gives a single entry per CDR3 protein. Of 100,000 to 150,000 distinct CDR3 sequences in the sample, more than 85% were seen once. CDR3 length: 14 amino acids. V shed 4 bases and J shed 6 bases, with 14 bases lying between them. Germline CDR1 reads KGHDR; CDR2 reads SFDVKD. TCR beta sequences were obtained from blood CD8+ and CD4+ T cells. TEMRA cells were FACS-enriched and CD8+ and CD4+ T cells negatively isolated.

The sample taken for sequencing was CD8+ T cells from PBMCs. The chain uses TRBV24-1 and TRBJ1-2; D unresolved. This TCR was recovered from a human donor with multiple sclerosis. The CDR3 DNA sequence: TGTGCCACCAGTGAACAAGGACGGCCCCATGGCTACACCTTC. Its translation is CATSEQGRPHGYTF.